This T cell receptor beta chain was identified in a study of T cells after yellow fever vaccination. The junction had 7 bases not matched to a gene; V was cut back by 5 bases and J by 0 bases. The CDR3 spans 16 residues. CDR1 and CDR2 from the germline V gene are SGHTA and FQGNSA. TCRdb fed the 5' RACE reads into MiXCR, producing one record per CDR3 protein. Seen here are 450,000 to 550,000 distinct CDR3 sequences, 20% to 25% observed once, and the top ten hold roughly 16%. The material sequenced was PBMCs, taken more than 20 days after the first yellow fever vaccination. The chain carries TRBV7-2 and TRBJ2-1, with 7 positions matching TRBD1. The sequence derives from a man younger than 30 who received the YFV17D yellow fever vaccine. CDR3 sequence reads: CASSLLGQTSYNEQFF. CDR3 DNA sequence: TGTGCCAGCAGCCTGCTGGGACAGACCTCCTACAATGAGCAGTTCTTC.